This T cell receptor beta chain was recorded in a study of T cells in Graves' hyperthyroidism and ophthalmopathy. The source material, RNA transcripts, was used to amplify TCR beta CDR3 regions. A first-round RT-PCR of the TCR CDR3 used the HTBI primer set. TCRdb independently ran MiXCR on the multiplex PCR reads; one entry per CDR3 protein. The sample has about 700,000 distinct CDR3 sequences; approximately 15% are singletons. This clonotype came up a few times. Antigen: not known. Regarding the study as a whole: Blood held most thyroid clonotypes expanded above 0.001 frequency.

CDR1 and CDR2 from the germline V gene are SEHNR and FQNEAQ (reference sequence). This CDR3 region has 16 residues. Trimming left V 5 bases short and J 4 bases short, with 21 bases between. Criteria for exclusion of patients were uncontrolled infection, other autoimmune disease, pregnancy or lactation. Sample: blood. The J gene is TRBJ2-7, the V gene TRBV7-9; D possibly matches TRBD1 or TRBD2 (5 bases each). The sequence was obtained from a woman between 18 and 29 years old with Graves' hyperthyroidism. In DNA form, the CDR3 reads TGTGCCAGCAGCGGACGCCAGAGGGGCCCCTTATACGAGCAGTACTTC. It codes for CASSGRQRGPLYEQYF.